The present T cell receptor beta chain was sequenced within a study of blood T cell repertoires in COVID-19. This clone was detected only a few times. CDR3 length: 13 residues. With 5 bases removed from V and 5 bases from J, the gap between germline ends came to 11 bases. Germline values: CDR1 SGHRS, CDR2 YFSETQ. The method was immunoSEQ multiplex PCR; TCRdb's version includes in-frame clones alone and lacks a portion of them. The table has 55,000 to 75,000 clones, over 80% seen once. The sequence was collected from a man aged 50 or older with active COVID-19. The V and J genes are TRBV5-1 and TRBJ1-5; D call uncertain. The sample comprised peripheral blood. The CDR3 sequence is CASRPDYDQPQHF. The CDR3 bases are TGCGCCAGCAGACCAGACTATGATCAGCCCCAGCATTTT.